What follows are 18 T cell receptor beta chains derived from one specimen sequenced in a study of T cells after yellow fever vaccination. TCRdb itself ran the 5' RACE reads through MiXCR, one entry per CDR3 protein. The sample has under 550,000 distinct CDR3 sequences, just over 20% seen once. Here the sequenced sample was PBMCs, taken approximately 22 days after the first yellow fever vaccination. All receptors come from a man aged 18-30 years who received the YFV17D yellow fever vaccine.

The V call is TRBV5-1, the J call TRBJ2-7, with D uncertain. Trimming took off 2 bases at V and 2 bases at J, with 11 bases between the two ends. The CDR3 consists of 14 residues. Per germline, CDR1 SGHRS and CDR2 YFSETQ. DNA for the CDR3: TGCGCCAGCAGCTTAAGTCAACCCCCCTACGAGCAGTACTTC. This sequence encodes CASSLSQPPYEQYF.

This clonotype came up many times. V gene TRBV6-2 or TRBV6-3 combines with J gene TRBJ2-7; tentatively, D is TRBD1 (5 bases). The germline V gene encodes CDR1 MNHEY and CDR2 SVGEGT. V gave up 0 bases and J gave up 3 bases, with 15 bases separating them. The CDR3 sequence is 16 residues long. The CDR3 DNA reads TGTGCCAGCAGTTACTCCGGGCCGCCAGGGCACTACGAGCAGTACTTC. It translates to CASSYSGPPGHYEQYF.

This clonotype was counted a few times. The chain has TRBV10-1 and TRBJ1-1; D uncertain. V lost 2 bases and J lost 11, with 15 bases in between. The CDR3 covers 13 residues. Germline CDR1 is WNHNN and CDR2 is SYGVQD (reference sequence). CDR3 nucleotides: TGCGCCAGCAGTGAGACGGCCAAGCAAAGGGCTTTCTTT. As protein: CASSETAKQRAFF.

Written as DNA, the CDR3 is TGTGCCAGTAGATTACATTACCTAGAGCCCCAGCATTTT. Protein product: CASRLHYLEPQHF. The V gene is TRBV19, the J gene TRBJ1-5; D unresolved. Trimming left V 6 bases short and J 8 bases short, with 14 bases between. This CDR3 has 13 amino acids. Per germline, CDR1 LNHDA and CDR2 SQIVND (reference sequence). The whole variable domain, filled in from reference TRBV19 and TRBJ1-5, reads DGGITQSPKYLFRKEGQNVTLSCEQNLNHDAMYWYRQDPGQGLRLIYYSQIVNDFQKGDIAEGYSVSREKKESFPLTVTSAQKNPTAFYLCASRLHYLEPQHFGDGTRLSIL.

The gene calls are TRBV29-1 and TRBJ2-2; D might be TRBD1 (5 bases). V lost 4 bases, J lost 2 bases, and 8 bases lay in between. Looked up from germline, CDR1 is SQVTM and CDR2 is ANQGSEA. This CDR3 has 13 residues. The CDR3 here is CSVAGYNTGELFF. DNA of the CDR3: TGCAGCGTTGCAGGGTACAACACCGGGGAGCTGTTTTTT.

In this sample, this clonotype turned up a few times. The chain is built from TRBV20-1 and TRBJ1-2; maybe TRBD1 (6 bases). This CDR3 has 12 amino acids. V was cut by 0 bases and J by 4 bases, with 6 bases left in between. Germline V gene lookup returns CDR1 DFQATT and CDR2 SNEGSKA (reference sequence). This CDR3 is CSAREQGYGYTF. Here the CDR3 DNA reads TGCAGTGCTAGAGAACAGGGCTATGGCTACACCTTC.

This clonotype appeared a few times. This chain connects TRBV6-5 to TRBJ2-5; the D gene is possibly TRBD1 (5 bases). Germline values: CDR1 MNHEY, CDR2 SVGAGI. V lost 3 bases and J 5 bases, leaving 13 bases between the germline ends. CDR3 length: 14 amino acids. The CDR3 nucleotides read TGTGCCAGCAGTTATTTAGGTTGGGGCGAGACCCAGTACTTC. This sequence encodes CASSYLGWGETQYF.

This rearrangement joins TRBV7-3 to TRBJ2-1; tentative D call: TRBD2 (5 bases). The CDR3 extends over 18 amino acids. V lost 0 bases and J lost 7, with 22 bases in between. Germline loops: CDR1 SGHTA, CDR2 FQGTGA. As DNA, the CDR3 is TGTGCCAGCAGCTTAACCCTGGATCCCTGGGCCACGGGGAATGAGCAGTTCTTC. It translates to CASSLTLDPWATGNEQFF. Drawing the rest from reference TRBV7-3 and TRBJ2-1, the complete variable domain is GAGVSQTPSNKVTEKGKYVELRCDPISGHTALYWYRQSLGQGPEFLIYFQGTGAADDSGLPNDRFFAVRPEGSVSTLKIQRTERGDSAVYLCASSLTLDPWATGNEQFFGPGTRLTVL.

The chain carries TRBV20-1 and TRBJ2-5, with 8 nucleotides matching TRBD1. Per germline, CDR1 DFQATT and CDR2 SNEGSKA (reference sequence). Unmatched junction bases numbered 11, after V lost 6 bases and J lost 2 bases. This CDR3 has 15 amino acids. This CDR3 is CSATGGPPPQETQYF. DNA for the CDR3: TGCAGTGCCACAGGGGGTCCCCCTCCTCAAGAGACCCAGTACTTC.

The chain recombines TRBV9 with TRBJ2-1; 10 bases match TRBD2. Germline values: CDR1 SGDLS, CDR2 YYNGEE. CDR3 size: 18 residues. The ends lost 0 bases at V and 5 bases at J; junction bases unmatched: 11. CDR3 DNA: TGTGCCAGCAGCGTAGCCTCTAGCGGGGGAAGCGGCCACAATGAGCAGTTCTTC. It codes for CASSVASSGGSGHNEQFF.

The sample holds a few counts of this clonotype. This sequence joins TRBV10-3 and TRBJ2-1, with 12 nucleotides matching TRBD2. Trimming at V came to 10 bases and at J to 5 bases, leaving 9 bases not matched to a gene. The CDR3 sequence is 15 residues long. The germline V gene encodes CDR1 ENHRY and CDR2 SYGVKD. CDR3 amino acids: CATSGTSGWNNEQFF. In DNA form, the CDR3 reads TGTGCCACCTCAGGGACTAGCGGGTGGAACAATGAGCAGTTCTTC.

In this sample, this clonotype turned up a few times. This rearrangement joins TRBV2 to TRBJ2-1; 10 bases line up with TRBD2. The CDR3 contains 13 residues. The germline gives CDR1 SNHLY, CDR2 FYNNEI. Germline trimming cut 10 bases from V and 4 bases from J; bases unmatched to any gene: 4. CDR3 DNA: TGTGCCAACCTAGCGGGGGAGTACAATGAGCAGTTCTTC. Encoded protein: CANLAGEYNEQFF.

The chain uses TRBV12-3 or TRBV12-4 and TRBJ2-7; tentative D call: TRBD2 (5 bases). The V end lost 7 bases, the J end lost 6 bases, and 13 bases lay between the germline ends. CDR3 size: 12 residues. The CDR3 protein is CASTYGVGEQYV. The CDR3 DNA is TGTGCCAGCACCTACGGGGTGGGCGAGCAGTACGTC.

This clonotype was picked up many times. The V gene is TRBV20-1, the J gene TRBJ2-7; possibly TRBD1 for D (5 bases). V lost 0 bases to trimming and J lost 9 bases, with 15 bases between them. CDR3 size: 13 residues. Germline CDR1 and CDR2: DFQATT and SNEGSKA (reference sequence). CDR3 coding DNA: TGCAGTGCTAGAGATCCGGCAGGGCTGGGGCAGTACTTC. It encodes CSARDPAGLGQYF.

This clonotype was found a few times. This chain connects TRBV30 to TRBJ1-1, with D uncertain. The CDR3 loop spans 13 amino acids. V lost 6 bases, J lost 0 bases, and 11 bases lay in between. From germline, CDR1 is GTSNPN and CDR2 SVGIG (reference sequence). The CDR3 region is CACLGRVNTEAFF. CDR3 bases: TGTGCCTGCCTAGGGCGGGTGAACACTGAAGCTTTCTTT.

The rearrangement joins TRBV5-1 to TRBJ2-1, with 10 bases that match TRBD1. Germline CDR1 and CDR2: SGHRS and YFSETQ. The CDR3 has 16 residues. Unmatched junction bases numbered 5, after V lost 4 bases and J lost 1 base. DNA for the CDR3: TGCGCCAGCAGCCAGGGGACAGGGGTTTCCTACAATGAGCAGTTCTTC. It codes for CASSQGTGVSYNEQFF.

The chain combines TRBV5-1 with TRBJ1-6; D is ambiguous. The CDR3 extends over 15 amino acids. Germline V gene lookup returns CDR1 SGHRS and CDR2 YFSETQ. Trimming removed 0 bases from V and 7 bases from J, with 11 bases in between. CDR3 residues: CASSLVEDLNSPLHF. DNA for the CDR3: TGCGCCAGCAGCTTGGTAGAAGACCTAAATTCACCCCTCCACTTT.

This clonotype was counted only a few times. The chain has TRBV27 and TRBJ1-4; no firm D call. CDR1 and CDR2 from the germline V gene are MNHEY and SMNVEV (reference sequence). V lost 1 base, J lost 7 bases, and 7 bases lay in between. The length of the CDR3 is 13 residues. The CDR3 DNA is TGTGCCAGCAGTTTATTTCGAGGTGAAAAACTGTTTTTT. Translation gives CASSLFRGEKLFF.